This TCR beta chain was sequenced in a study of T cells in localized non-small cell lung cancer. Study outcomes and limitations: Uninvolved adjacent lung showed the highest T cell clonality, exceeding tumor. Detection in adjacent lung was observed for a median 57 of the top 100 tumor clones.

The sample holds a few counts of this clone. Antigen unknown. The CDR3 extends over 17 amino acids. Trimming took off 5 bases at V and 3 bases at J, with 19 bases between the two ends. The germline CDR1 and CDR2 sequences are MDHEN and SYDVKM. Harvested at least 2 cm beyond the tumor margin, adjacent lung showed no atypia. Profiled with immunoSEQ multiplex PCR; TCRdb holds only in-frame clones, not every one. The profile shows about 2,500 clones, under 35% of them singletons. The receptor's source is a man aged 35-69 years with stage I lung adenocarcinoma. The rearrangement joins TRBV28 to TRBJ1-4; D ambiguous. The sample consisted of normal lung tissue next to the tumor, taken before any cancer treatment. As DNA, the CDR3 is TGTGCCAGCAGTCTCTCCGGCGGGTTCCCCTCTAATGAAAAACTGTTTTTT. Residues: CASSLSGGFPSNEKLFF.